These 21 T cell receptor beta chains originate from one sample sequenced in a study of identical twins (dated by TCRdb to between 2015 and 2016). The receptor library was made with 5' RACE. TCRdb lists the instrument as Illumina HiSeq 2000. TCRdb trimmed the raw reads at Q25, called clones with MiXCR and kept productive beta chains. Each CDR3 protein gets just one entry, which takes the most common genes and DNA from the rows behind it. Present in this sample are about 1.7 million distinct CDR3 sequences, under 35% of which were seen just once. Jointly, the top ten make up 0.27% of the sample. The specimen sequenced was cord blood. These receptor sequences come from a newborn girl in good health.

The CDR3 loop is CSASSGLAGITDTQYF. The CDR3 DNA reads as TGCAGTGCTAGTTCTGGACTAGCGGGTATCACAGATACGCAGTATTTT. The chain couples TRBV20-1 to TRBJ2-3; 11 bases match TRBD2. The J segment lost 2 bases and the V segment lost 3 bases, leaving 7 bases of the junction unmatched. The germline CDR1 and CDR2 sequences are DFQATT and SNEGSKA (reference sequence). This CDR3 comprises 16 residues.

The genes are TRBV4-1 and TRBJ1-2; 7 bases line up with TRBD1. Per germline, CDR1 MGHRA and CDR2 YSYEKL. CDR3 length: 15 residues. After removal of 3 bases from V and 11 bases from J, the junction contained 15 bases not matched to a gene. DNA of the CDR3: TGCGCCAGCAGCCACCGACGGGGGGACAGAGTTGAATACACCTTC. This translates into CASSHRRGDRVEYTF.

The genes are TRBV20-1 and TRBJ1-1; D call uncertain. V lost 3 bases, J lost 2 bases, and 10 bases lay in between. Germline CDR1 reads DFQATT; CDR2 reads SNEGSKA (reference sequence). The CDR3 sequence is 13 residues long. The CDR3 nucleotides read TGCAGTGCTAGGGTACAGCCTAACACTGAAGCTTTCTTT. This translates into CSARVQPNTEAFF.

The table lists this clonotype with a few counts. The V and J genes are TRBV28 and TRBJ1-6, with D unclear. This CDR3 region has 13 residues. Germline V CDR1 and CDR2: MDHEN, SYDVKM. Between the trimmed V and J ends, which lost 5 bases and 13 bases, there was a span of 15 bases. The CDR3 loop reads CASSPHPSLPLHF. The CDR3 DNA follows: TGTGCCAGCAGTCCGCATCCCAGTCTCCCCCTCCACTTT.

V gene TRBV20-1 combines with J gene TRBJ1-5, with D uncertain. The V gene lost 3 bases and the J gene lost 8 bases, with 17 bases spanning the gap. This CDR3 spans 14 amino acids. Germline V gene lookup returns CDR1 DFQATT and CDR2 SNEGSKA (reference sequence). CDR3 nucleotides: TGCAGTGCTAGTGTCGCCAGAACGAAGGAGCCCCAGCATTTT. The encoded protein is CSASVARTKEPQHF.

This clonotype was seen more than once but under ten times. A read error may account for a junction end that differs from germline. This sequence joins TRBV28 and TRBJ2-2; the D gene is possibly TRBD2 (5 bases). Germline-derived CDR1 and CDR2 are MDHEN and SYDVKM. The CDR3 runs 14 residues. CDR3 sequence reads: CASSLLGGTGELFF. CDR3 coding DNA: TGTGCTAGCAGCTTACTAGGTGGCACCGGGGAGCTGTTTTTT.

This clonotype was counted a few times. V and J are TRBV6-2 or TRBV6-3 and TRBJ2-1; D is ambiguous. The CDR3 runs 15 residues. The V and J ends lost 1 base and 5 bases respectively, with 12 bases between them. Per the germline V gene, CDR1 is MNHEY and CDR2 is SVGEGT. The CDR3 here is CASSYYDSLDNEQFF. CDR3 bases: TGTGCCAGCAGTTACTACGACTCGCTGGACAATGAGCAGTTCTTC.

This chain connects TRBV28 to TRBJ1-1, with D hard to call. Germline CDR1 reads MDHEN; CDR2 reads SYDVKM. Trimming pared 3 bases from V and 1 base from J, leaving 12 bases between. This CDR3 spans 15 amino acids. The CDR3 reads CASSFTREANTEAFF. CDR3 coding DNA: TGTGCCAGCAGTTTCACGAGGGAAGCGAACACTGAAGCTTTCTTT.

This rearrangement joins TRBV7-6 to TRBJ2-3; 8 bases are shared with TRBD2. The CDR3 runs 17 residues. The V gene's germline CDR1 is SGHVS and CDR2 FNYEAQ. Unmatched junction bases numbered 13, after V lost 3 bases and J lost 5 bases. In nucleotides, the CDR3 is TGTGCCAGCAGCTTTCTCCCAGCGGGACTAGTGAAAGATACGCAGTATTTT. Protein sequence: CASSFLPAGLVKDTQYF.

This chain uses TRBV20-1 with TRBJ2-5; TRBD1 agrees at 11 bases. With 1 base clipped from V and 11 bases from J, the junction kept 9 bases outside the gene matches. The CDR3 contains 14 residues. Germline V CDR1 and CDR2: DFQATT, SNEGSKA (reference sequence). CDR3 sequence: CSARGDRGCQGQYF. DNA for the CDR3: TGCAGTGCTAGAGGGGACAGGGGGTGCCAAGGTCAGTACTTC.

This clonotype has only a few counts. The CDR3 spells CASSQAGGADGYTF. For the CDR3, the DNA is TGTGCCAGCAGCCAAGCGGGGGGGGCGGATGGCTACACCTTC. This sequence joins TRBV3-1 and TRBJ1-2; TRBD1 might be the D (6 bases). V lost 1 base to trimming and J lost 6 bases, with 12 bases between them. Germline V gene lookup returns CDR1 LGHDT and CDR2 YNNKEL (reference sequence). This CDR3 has 14 residues.

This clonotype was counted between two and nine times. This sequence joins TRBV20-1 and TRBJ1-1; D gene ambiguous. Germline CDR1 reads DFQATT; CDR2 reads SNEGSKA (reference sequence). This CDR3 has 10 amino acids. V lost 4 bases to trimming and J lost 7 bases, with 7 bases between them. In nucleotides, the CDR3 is TGCAGTGCTAATAAGGTTGAAGCTTTCTTT. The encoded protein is CSANKVEAFF.

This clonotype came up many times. CDR3 sequence (DNA): TGTGCCAGCAGTTTCATGGGAGAGACCCAGTACTTC. This sequence encodes CASSFMGETQYF. The chain uses TRBV12-3 or TRBV12-4 and TRBJ2-5, with unresolved D. This CDR3 contains 12 residues. V lost 3 bases, J lost 4 bases, and 6 bases lay in between.

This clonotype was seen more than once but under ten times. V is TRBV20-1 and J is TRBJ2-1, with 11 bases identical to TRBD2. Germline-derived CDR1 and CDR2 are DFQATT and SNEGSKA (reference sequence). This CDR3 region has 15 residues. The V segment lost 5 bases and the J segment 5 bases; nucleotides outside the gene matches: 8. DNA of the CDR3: TGCAGTGCTTCTAGCGGGGGGATCCTACACAATGAGCAGTTCTTC. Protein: CSASSGGILHNEQFF.

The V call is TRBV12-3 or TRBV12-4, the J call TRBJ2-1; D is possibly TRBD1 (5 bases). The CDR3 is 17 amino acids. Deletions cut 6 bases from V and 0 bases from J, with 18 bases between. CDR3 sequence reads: CASSPRFLQDSYNEQFF. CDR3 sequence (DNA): TGTGCCAGCAGCCCCCGCTTTTTACAGGACTCCTACAATGAGCAGTTCTTC.

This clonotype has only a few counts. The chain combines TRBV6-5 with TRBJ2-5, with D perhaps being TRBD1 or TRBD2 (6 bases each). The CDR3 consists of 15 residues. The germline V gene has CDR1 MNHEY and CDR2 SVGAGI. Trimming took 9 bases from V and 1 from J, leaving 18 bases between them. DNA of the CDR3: TGTGCCAGTCTTTTGGGGGGCCTCTCCCAAGAGACCCAGTACTTC. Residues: CASLLGGLSQETQYF.

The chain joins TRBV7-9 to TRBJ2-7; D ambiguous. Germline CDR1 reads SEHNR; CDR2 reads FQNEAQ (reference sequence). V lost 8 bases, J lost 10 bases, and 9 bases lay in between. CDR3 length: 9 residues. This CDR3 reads CASGVPQYF. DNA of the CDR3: TGTGCCAGCGGAGTTCCCCAGTACTTC.

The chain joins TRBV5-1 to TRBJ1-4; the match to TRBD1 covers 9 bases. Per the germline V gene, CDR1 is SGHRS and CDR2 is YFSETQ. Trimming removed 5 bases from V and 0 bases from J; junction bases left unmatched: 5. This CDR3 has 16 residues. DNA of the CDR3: TGCGCCAGCAGACAGGGACAGGGCGCAACTAATGAAAAACTGTTTTTT. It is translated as CASRQGQGATNEKLFF.

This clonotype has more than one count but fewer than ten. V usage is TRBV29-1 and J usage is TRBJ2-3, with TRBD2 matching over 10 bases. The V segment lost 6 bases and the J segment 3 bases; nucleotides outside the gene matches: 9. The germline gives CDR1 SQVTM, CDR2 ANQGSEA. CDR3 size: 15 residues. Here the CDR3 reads CSVGPGLAVTDTQYF. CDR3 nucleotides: TGCAGCGTCGGGCCAGGACTAGCGGTTACAGATACGCAGTATTTT.

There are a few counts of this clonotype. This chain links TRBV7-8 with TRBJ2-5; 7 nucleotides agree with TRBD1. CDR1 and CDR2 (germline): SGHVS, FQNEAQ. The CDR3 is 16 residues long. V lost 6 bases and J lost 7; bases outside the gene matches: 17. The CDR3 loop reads CASSHPNSGTERTQYF. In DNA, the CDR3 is TGTGCCAGCAGTCACCCTAATTCCGGGACAGAGAGGACCCAGTACTTC.

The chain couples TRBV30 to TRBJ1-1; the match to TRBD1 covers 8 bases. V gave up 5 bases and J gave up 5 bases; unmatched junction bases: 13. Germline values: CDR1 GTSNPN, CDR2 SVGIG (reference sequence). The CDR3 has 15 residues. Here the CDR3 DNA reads TGTGCCTGGCTCGCTAGGGACAGGTTAAAGACTGAAGCTTTCTTT. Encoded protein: CAWLARDRLKTEAFF.